This passage covers 8 T cell receptor beta chains from one sample sequenced in a study of shared clonotypes between healthy human individuals. Using immunoSEQ multiplex PCR, the repertoire was profiled, and TCRdb retains in-frame clones only, with some absent. The sample gives under 750,000 clones, approximately 72% of which show up once; under 2% is in the top ten. Sequenced material: memory CD4+ T cells sorted from blood. Subset reported: CD45RA-negative fraction. Receptor source: a woman in her 30s in good health.

The sample holds one count of this clone. The identical CDR3 is also encoded by other nucleotide sequences in the sample. This chain joins TRBV25-1 and TRBJ2-5; tentatively, D is TRBD1 (5 bases). From germline, CDR1 is MGHDK and CDR2 SYGVNS. With 0 bases removed from V and 5 bases from J, the gap between germline ends came to 10 bases. This CDR3 contains 14 residues. CDR3 in amino acids: CASSEYRGSETQYF. The CDR3 nucleotides read TGTGCCAGCAGTGAATATAGGGGTTCGGAGACCCAGTACTTC.

The chain links TRBV5-1 to TRBJ1-4; 8 nucleotides agree with TRBD1. Germline loops: CDR1 SGHRS, CDR2 YFSETQ. The CDR3 covers 16 residues. V lost 1 base and J lost 9; bases outside the gene matches: 11. The CDR3 region is CASSLTTQGADQKLFF. In DNA, the CDR3 is TGCGCCAGCAGCTTGACAACTCAGGGGGCCGATCAAAAACTGTTTTTT.

The rearrangement uses TRBV11-2 and TRBJ2-3, with a tentative D call TRBD2 (5 bases). The CDR3 covers 16 residues. V lost 0 bases and J 2 bases, leaving 12 bases between the germline ends. The germline CDR1 and CDR2 sequences are SGHAT and FQNNGV. This chain's CDR3 is CASSLDLAEDTDTQYF. As DNA, the CDR3 is TGTGCCAGCAGCTTAGATCTCGCGGAGGACACAGATACGCAGTATTTT.

The CDR3, as DNA: TGCAGCGTTGTATTAGGCTACGAGCAGTACTTC. Translating gives CSVVLGYEQYF. This rearrangement joins TRBV29-1 to TRBJ2-7; no firm D call. The CDR3 is 11 amino acids. The germline V and J ends were trimmed by 4 bases and 3 bases, with 7 bases remaining between them. The germline V gene has CDR1 SQVTM and CDR2 ANQGSEA.

Of note for this clone: Other DNA sequences in this specimen translate into the identical CDR3. The chain combines TRBV18 with TRBJ1-5, with 7 bases fitting TRBD1. This CDR3 has 13 amino acids. The germline gives CDR1 KGHSH, CDR2 LQKENI. J gave up 4 bases and V 3 bases, and 0 bases lay outside the gene matches. CDR3 region: CASSPTGNQPQHF. CDR3 DNA: TGTGCCAGCTCACCGACAGGGAATCAGCCCCAGCATTTT.

Concerning this clone itself: The same CDR3 also results from other DNA sequences found in this sample. The chain employs TRBV18 and TRBJ2-7, with D perhaps matching TRBD1 (5 bases). The CDR3 sequence is 13 residues long. The V end was cut by 1 base, the J end by 2 bases, with 6 bases between. Per the germline V gene, CDR1 is KGHSH and CDR2 is LQKENI. The CDR3 loop reads CASSPQGAYEQYF. The CDR3 nucleotides read TGTGCCAGCTCACCACAAGGGGCCTACGAGCAGTACTTC.

The chain links TRBV6-6 to TRBJ2-2; TRBD2 matches 7 bases. CDR3 length equals 14 residues. The ends lost 5 bases at V and 5 bases at J; junction bases unmatched: 5. The germline V gene has CDR1 MNHNY and CDR2 SVGAGI (reference sequence). CDR3 DNA: TGTGCCAGCAGTCCTAGCGGCCTAACCGGGGAGCTGTTTTTT. This codes for CASSPSGLTGELFF.

This clone was observed a handful of times. This chain connects TRBV27 to TRBJ2-1; no firm D call. V lost 7 bases to trimming and J lost 6 bases, with 19 bases between them. The length of the CDR3 is 15 residues. Germline-derived CDR1 and CDR2 are MNHEY and SMNVEV (reference sequence). This CDR3 reads CASIPLNRSPNEQFF. The DNA of the CDR3 is TGTGCCAGCATTCCGCTGAATCGTTCCCCCAATGAGCAGTTCTTC.